This T cell receptor (beta chain) was sequenced in a study of sequential checkpoint blockade in melanoma. In the study overall: Arm A got nivolumab then ipilimumab; arm B the reverse, 1:1. Each arm's sequence ended with maintenance nivolumab.

V dropped 2 bases and J dropped 2 bases, with 8 bases sitting between them. Germline V lookup: CDR1 MRHNA, CDR2 SNTAGT. The CDR3 has 14 residues. The table came from immunoSEQ multiplex PCR; TCRdb's copy has only in-frame clones and leaves some out. The sample gives roughly 1,500 clones, roughly 65% of which show up once; roughly a fifth is in the top ten. Treatment reported: randomized to nivolumab then ipilimumab (arm A) or the reverse (arm B). No patient had prior DNA-damaging chemotherapy. Live CD3+CD8+ CD19− CD56− cells were sorted from PBMCs. The receptor was derived from a human patient with melanoma. Some clones in this sample may be carry-over from other donors' samples. Specimen: CD8+ T cells sorted from blood (inferred from file names), collected from a patient given nivolumab and ipilimumab in sequence. The V call is TRBV6-4, the J call TRBJ2-3; no clear D gene. CDR3 amino acids: CASSDGQDTDTQYF. CDR3 nucleotide sequence: TGTGCCAGCAGTGACGGGCAGGACACAGATACGCAGTATTTT.